These T cell receptor beta chains were read from a single sample in a study of cytomegalovirus exposure and HLA in healthy donors. Here immunoSEQ multiplex PCR was the method, and the copy in TCRdb shows in-frame clones only, minus some. The table includes roughly 250,000 clones, more than 75% detected once. The sequencing input was PBMCs. Receptors were obtained from a woman aged 30 to 39 in good health and CMV-seropositive. The CDR3 runs from the conserved cysteine through the conserved F or W. D genes are given only for firm matches. Only part of the rows carry a size: once, few, many, or a class if the clone is expanded.

d_call j_call v_call clone_size cdr3_aa cdr3_nt
TRBD2 TRBJ2-1 TRBV28 - CASSSLTSLNEQFF TGTGCCAGCAGTTCCCTGACTAGCTTAAATGAGCAGTTCTTC
TRBD1 TRBJ1-3 TRBV5-1 - CASRRSGTGVTGNTIYF TGCGCCAGCAGAAGAAGTGGGACAGGGGTTACCGGAAACACCATATATTTT
TRBD2 TRBJ2-3 TRBV27 once CASRTQAGDVTDTQYF TGTGCCAGCAGAACTCAAGCGGGAGACGTCACAGATACGCAGTATTTT
- TRBJ1-1 TRBV5-6 - CASSGTDRVNTEAFF TGTGCCAGCAGCGGAACAGACAGAGTGAACACTGAAGCTTTCTTT
TRBD2 TRBJ2-5 TRBV7-9 - CASSLGAAGGQETQYF TGTGCCAGCAGCTTAGGGGCCGCGGGAGGGCAAGAGACCCAGTACTTC
TRBD1 TRBJ2-3 TRBV29-1 - CSAQTGVNTDTQYF TGCAGCGCCCAAACAGGGGTTAACACAGATACGCAGTATTTT
- TRBJ1-5 TRBV19 - CASSNSGDQPQHF TGTGCCAGTAGTAATTCGGGGGATCAGCCCCAGCATTTT
- TRBJ2-7 TRBV5-1 - CASSFPRDPGPHEQYF TGCGCCAGCAGCTTCCCGCGAGACCCAGGTCCACACGAGCAGTACTTC
- TRBJ2-1 TRBV5-1 - CASSLVFAGSYNEQFF TGCGCCAGCAGCTTGGTGTTTGCGGGATCCTACAATGAGCAGTTCTTC
TRBD1 TRBJ2-6 TRBV10-3 - CAISGGGPSSGANVLTF TGTGCCATCAGTGGAGGGGGCCCGAGCTCTGGGGCCAACGTCCTGACTTTC
- TRBJ2-1 TRBV5-1 - CASSLVGGKEQFF TGCGCCAGCAGCTTGGTTGGGGGCAAAGAGCAGTTCTTC
- TRBJ2-2 TRBV7-6 - CASSLRPGDGTGELFF TGTGCCAGCAGCCTCCGGCCGGGGGACGGCACCGGGGAGCTGTTTTTT
TRBD1 TRBJ2-1 TRBV5-6 - CASSVGQGARQFF TGTGCCAGCAGCGTGGGACAGGGGGCGAGGCAGTTCTTC
TRBD1 TRBJ2-2 TRBV5-1 - CASSFGQGELFF TGCGCCAGCAGCTTCGGACAGGGCGAGCTGTTTTTT
- TRBJ2-2 TRBV6-1 - CASMARVAGELFF TGTGCCAGCATGGCCAGGGTGGCCGGGGAGCTGTTTTTT
- TRBJ2-1 TRBV18 - CASSNQTGEQFF TGTGCCAGCTCAAACCAGACGGGTGAGCAGTTCTTC
TRBD1 TRBJ2-1 TRBV9 - CASSVRTGTSYNEQFF TGTGCCAGCAGCGTTAGGACAGGGACCTCCTACAATGAGCAGTTCTTC